One TCR beta chain is described in this entry. Its matching antigen is unknown. This sample is drawn from a study of cytomegalovirus exposure and HLA in healthy donors. Findings and caveats of the study: HLA alleles were associated with roughly 15,000 TCR beta sequences in a later analysis at 0.05 false discovery rate.

CDR1 MNHEY and CDR2 SMNVEV come from the germline V gene (reference sequence). The CDR3 runs 14 residues. Trimming removed 1 base at V and 5 bases at J, with 12 bases between. PCR involved 60 Vbeta and 13 Jbeta primers. Data came from immunoSEQ multiplex PCR; TCRdb stores just in-frame clones and leaves some out. This table holds about 140,000 clones, nearly 90% found once. The chain combines TRBV27 with TRBJ2-7; possibly TRBD2 for D (6 bases). The sequenced sample consisted of PBMCs. The clonotype was recovered from a woman in her forties in good health and CMV-seronegative. The chain's CDR3 is CASSLLPGSDEQYF. Written as DNA, the CDR3 is TGTGCCAGCAGTTTATTACCCGGGAGCGACGAGCAGTACTTC.